A selection of T cell receptor beta chains follows, all from one sample in a study of blood T cell repertoires in COVID-19. Measured with immunoSEQ multiplex PCR; TCRdb has only the in-frame clones, and not every one. Of a few hundred thousand clones detected, over 85% appear once; the ten largest clones hold over 9%. The sequencing input was PBMCs or T cells enriched from blood (not recorded which). These receptors were obtained from a woman in her twenties or thirties who had recovered from COVID-19. Each CDR3 is given with its conserved first and last residue. The order of the fields is J gene, V gene, D gene, clone size, CDR3 DNA, CDR3 protein. The D gene is left open where the match is weak. Clone size is not always given. Where it is, it says once, few, many or a class for expanded clones.

J gene: TRBJ2-7
V gene: TRBV24-1
D gene: TRBD1
clone size: NA
CDR3 DNA: TGTGCCACCAGTGATTCCTTTTGGCCCGTCGGACAGGGTTTTGGCGAGCAGTACTTC
CDR3 protein: CATSDSFWPVGQGFGEQYF

J gene: TRBJ2-7
V gene: TRBV27
D gene: TRBD2
clone size: NA
CDR3 DNA: TGTGCCAGCAGTCGCACCCTAGCGGGAGAACCTTACGAGCAGTACTTC
CDR3 protein: CASSRTLAGEPYEQYF

J gene: TRBJ2-5
V gene: TRBV19
D gene: TRBD2
clone size: NA
CDR3 DNA: TGTGCCAGTTCACCCGGGACTAGCGGGAGGAGGGAGACCCAGTACTTC
CDR3 protein: CASSPGTSGRRETQYF

J gene: TRBJ2-7
V gene: TRBV27
D gene: NA
clone size: NA
CDR3 DNA: TGTGCCAGCAGTTTATCCACTAGTTCTGTGTACGAGCAGTACTTC
CDR3 protein: CASSLSTSSVYEQYF

J gene: TRBJ2-2
V gene: TRBV28
D gene: TRBD1
clone size: NA
CDR3 DNA: TGTGCCAGCTACAGGGGGGTAAATACCGGGGAGCTGTTTTTT
CDR3 protein: CASYRGVNTGELFF

J gene: TRBJ2-2
V gene: TRBV6-4
D gene: TRBD2
clone size: NA
CDR3 DNA: TGTGCCAGCAGTGGAGCGGGAGGGGACACCGGGGAGCTGTTTTTT
CDR3 protein: CASSGAGGDTGELFF

J gene: TRBJ2-5
V gene: TRBV7-2
D gene: NA
clone size: NA
CDR3 DNA: TGTGCCAGCAGCTTAGCGCTAACCCGAGAGACCCAGTACTTC
CDR3 protein: CASSLALTRETQYF

J gene: TRBJ2-3
V gene: TRBV21-1
D gene: NA
clone size: NA
CDR3 DNA: TGTGCCAGCAGCTTACGGGACAGGTCGGGGACAGATACGCAGTATTTT
CDR3 protein: CASSLRDRSGTDTQYF

J gene: TRBJ1-1
V gene: TRBV29-1
D gene: NA
clone size: few
CDR3 DNA: TGCAGCGTTGGCTCAGGGAACACTGAAGCTTTCTTT
CDR3 protein: CSVGSGNTEAFF

J gene: TRBJ2-3
V gene: TRBV27
D gene: TRBD2
clone size: few
CDR3 DNA: TGTGCCAGCTGGTACGGGAGGGCCCCCACAGATACGCAGTATTTT
CDR3 protein: CASWYGRAPTDTQYF

J gene: TRBJ1-4
V gene: TRBV27
D gene: TRBD1
clone size: NA
CDR3 DNA: TGTGCCAGCAGTTTCTTCGGGACAGGTGAAAAACTGTTTTTT
CDR3 protein: CASSFFGTGEKLFF

J gene: TRBJ1-2
V gene: TRBV13
D gene: NA
clone size: once
CDR3 DNA: TGTGCCAGCAGCTCCGACATCAATAGCTATGGCTACACCTTC
CDR3 protein: CASSSDINSYGYTF

J gene: TRBJ2-5
V gene: TRBV2
D gene: TRBD1
clone size: once
CDR3 DNA: TGTGCCAGCCAAGACGGGACAGGGATACAAGAGACCCAGTACTTC
CDR3 protein: CASQDGTGIQETQYF

J gene: TRBJ2-7
V gene: TRBV15
D gene: TRBD1
clone size: NA
CDR3 DNA: TGTGCCACCAGCAGGATACCGACAGGGGCAGGCGTCGGCTACGAGCAGTACTTC
CDR3 protein: CATSRIPTGAGVGYEQYF

J gene: TRBJ1-2
V gene: TRBV6-5
D gene: TRBD1
clone size: NA
CDR3 DNA: TGTGCCAGCAGTCGGACAGGGGTAACCTATGGCTACACCTTC
CDR3 protein: CASSRTGVTYGYTF

J gene: TRBJ2-1
V gene: TRBV10-3
D gene: TRBD2
clone size: once
CDR3 DNA: TGTGCCATCAGTGGGACTAGCGGGAGGTTCGTTGGCAATGAGCAGTTCTTC
CDR3 protein: CAISGTSGRFVGNEQFF

J gene: TRBJ1-6
V gene: TRBV7-9
D gene: NA
clone size: NA
CDR3 DNA: TGTGCCAGCAGCTCCAATCCGTCGGGAGCCGGGAATAATTCACCCCTCCACTTT
CDR3 protein: CASSSNPSGAGNNSPLHF

J gene: TRBJ1-3
V gene: TRBV19
D gene: NA
clone size: NA
CDR3 DNA: TGTGCCAGTAGTTTTGGCAGATCTGGAAACACCATATATTTT
CDR3 protein: CASSFGRSGNTIYF

J gene: TRBJ1-5
V gene: TRBV11-2
D gene: NA
clone size: NA
CDR3 DNA: TGTGCCAGCAGCTTAGGTATTGGGGCTCAGCCCCAGCATTTT
CDR3 protein: CASSLGIGAQPQHF

J gene: TRBJ2-5
V gene: TRBV28
D gene: TRBD2
clone size: NA
CDR3 DNA: TGTGCCAGCAGTTTTTCTGGACTAGCGGGTTGGGAGACCCAGTACTTC
CDR3 protein: CASSFSGLAGWETQYF

J gene: TRBJ1-2
V gene: TRBV20-1
D gene: NA
clone size: NA
CDR3 DNA: TGCAGTGCCTGGGAGGGATATGGCTACACCTTC
CDR3 protein: CSAWEGYGYTF

J gene: TRBJ2-7
V gene: TRBV2
D gene: TRBD2
clone size: few
CDR3 DNA: TGTGCCAGCAGTGAGACTCCCCCCGCGGGACTACTCTACGAGCAGTACTTC
CDR3 protein: CASSETPPAGLLYEQYF

J gene: TRBJ2-5
V gene: TRBV3-1/TRBV3-2
D gene: NA
clone size: NA
CDR3 DNA: TGTGCCAGCAGCCAAGTTGCGCGGCAAGAGACCCAGTACTTC
CDR3 protein: CASSQVARQETQYF

J gene: TRBJ2-3
V gene: TRBV11-3
D gene: TRBD2
clone size: NA
CDR3 DNA: TGTGCCAGCAGCCCGCTCGCGGGAGTGGGCACAGATACGCAGTATTTT
CDR3 protein: CASSPLAGVGTDTQYF

J gene: TRBJ2-1
V gene: TRBV14
D gene: NA
clone size: NA
CDR3 DNA: TGTGCCAGCAGCCAATTGACCGGGACTGTCCCCTACAATGAGCAGTTCTTC
CDR3 protein: CASSQLTGTVPYNEQFF

J gene: TRBJ2-1
V gene: TRBV7-9
D gene: TRBD2
clone size: few
CDR3 DNA: TGTGCCAGCAGCTTAGATAGGGGACTAGGAGGCGAGCAGTTCTTC
CDR3 protein: CASSLDRGLGGEQFF

J gene: TRBJ2-7
V gene: TRBV14
D gene: NA
clone size: NA
CDR3 DNA: TGTGCCAGCAGCCAAGACCATTGGACAGATTACGAGCAGTACTTC
CDR3 protein: CASSQDHWTDYEQYF

J gene: TRBJ1-4
V gene: TRBV28
D gene: NA
clone size: NA
CDR3 DNA: TGTGCCAGCAGCCTCCTGCCCCGGGGGGTAACTAATGAAAAACTGTTTTTT
CDR3 protein: CASSLLPRGVTNEKLFF

J gene: TRBJ1-2
V gene: TRBV19
D gene: NA
clone size: NA
CDR3 DNA: TGTGCCAGTAGACGACAGAATAACTATGGCTACACCTTC
CDR3 protein: CASRRQNNYGYTF

J gene: TRBJ2-1
V gene: TRBV5-5
D gene: NA
clone size: NA
CDR3 DNA: TGTGCCAGCAGCTACAGGAGCTCCTACAATGAGCAGTTCTTC
CDR3 protein: CASSYRSSYNEQFF

J gene: TRBJ1-1
V gene: TRBV6-5
D gene: NA
clone size: once
CDR3 DNA: TGTGCCAGCAGTAAGACAGAGAACACTGAAGCTTTCTTT
CDR3 protein: CASSKTENTEAFF

J gene: TRBJ1-6
V gene: TRBV5-1
D gene: TRBD1
clone size: NA
CDR3 DNA: TGCGCCAGCAGCGCCGGACAGGATAGCTCCTATAATTCACCCCTCCACTTT
CDR3 protein: CASSAGQDSSYNSPLHF

J gene: TRBJ1-5
V gene: TRBV5-1
D gene: TRBD1
clone size: once
CDR3 DNA: TGCGCCAGCAGCTTGGGACAGGGTCATCAGCCCCAGCATTTT
CDR3 protein: CASSLGQGHQPQHF

J gene: TRBJ1-2
V gene: TRBV6-6
D gene: NA
clone size: NA
CDR3 DNA: TGTGCCAGCAGTATAGGGGCAGGGGGCTACACCTTC
CDR3 protein: CASSIGAGGYTF

J gene: TRBJ1-5
V gene: TRBV24-1
D gene: TRBD1
clone size: once
CDR3 DNA: TGTGCCACCAGTGACCCCCGGGACAGGGGGCATGATCAGCCCCAGCATTTT
CDR3 protein: CATSDPRDRGHDQPQHF

J gene: TRBJ2-7
V gene: TRBV6-5
D gene: NA
clone size: NA
CDR3 DNA: TGTGCCAGCAGTTACTCTCAGGGGGGATGGTCCTACGAGCAGTACTTC
CDR3 protein: CASSYSQGGWSYEQYF

J gene: TRBJ2-1
V gene: TRBV19
D gene: NA
clone size: NA
CDR3 DNA: TGTGCCAGTAGTATAGTGGGGCAGGGTATGAATGAGCAGTTCTTC
CDR3 protein: CASSIVGQGMNEQFF

J gene: TRBJ2-2
V gene: TRBV15
D gene: TRBD2
clone size: NA
CDR3 DNA: TGTGCCACCAGCAAGGGACTAGCGTCCGGGGAGCTGTTTTTT
CDR3 protein: CATSKGLASGELFF

J gene: TRBJ1-4
V gene: TRBV4-2
D gene: NA
clone size: NA
CDR3 DNA: TGTGCCAGCAGCCAAGACTCCGGCCAGGGGGAAAAACTGTTTTTT
CDR3 protein: CASSQDSGQGEKLFF

J gene: TRBJ2-7
V gene: TRBV7-9
D gene: TRBD1
clone size: NA
CDR3 DNA: TGTGCCAGCAGCCCCGGACAGGGACTTTACGAGCAGTACTTC
CDR3 protein: CASSPGQGLYEQYF

J gene: TRBJ1-1
V gene: TRBV11-2
D gene: TRBD1
clone size: NA
CDR3 DNA: TGTGCCAGCAGCTTAGGCTCATACAGGGGAGGGAACACTGAAGCTTTCTTT
CDR3 protein: CASSLGSYRGGNTEAFF

J gene: TRBJ2-2
V gene: TRBV18
D gene: TRBD2
clone size: NA
CDR3 DNA: TGTGCCAGCTCACCACTAACTAGCGCAAACACCGGGGAGCTGTTTTTT
CDR3 protein: CASSPLTSANTGELFF

J gene: TRBJ1-2
V gene: TRBV6-5
D gene: NA
clone size: NA
CDR3 DNA: TGTGCCAGCAGTCGTACAGGGTTCTATGGCTACACCTTC
CDR3 protein: CASSRTGFYGYTF

J gene: TRBJ2-1
V gene: TRBV6-5
D gene: TRBD2
clone size: NA
CDR3 DNA: TGTGCCAGCAGTTACGAGCGGGATAACAATGAGCAGTTCTTC
CDR3 protein: CASSYERDNNEQFF

J gene: TRBJ1-1
V gene: TRBV29-1
D gene: NA
clone size: NA
CDR3 DNA: TGCAGCGTTGCCAGGGTTGACGGCACTGAAGCTTTCTTT
CDR3 protein: CSVARVDGTEAFF

J gene: TRBJ2-2
V gene: TRBV5-1
D gene: TRBD2
clone size: few
CDR3 DNA: TGCGCCAGCAGCCTACTCCTCAGCGGGAACGCCGGGGAGCTGTTTTTT
CDR3 protein: CASSLLLSGNAGELFF

J gene: TRBJ2-7
V gene: TRBV6-5
D gene: NA
clone size: NA
CDR3 DNA: TGTGCCAGCAGCGACGACAGGAAGCAGTACTTC
CDR3 protein: CASSDDRKQYF

J gene: TRBJ2-3
V gene: TRBV5-1
D gene: NA
clone size: NA
CDR3 DNA: TGCGCCAGCAGAAGACCGGAGGCGGGCGCAGATACGCAGTATTTT
CDR3 protein: CASRRPEAGADTQYF

J gene: TRBJ1-3
V gene: TRBV7-9
D gene: NA
clone size: NA
CDR3 DNA: TGTGCCAGCATGATAGCCGGTACATCCTCTGGAAACACCATATATTTT
CDR3 protein: CASMIAGTSSGNTIYF